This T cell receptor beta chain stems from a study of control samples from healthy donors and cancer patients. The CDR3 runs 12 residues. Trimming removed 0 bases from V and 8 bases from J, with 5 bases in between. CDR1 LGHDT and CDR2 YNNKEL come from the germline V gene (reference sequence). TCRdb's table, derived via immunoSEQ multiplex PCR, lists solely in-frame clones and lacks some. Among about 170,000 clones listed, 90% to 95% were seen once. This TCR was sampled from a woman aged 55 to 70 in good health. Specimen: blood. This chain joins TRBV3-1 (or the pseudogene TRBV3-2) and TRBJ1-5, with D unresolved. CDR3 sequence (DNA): TGTGCCAGCAGCCAAGAAAGAGAGCCCCAGCATTTT. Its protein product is CASSQEREPQHF.